Sequencing of this T cell receptor (beta chain) was carried out in a study of tumor-infiltrating lymphocytes in primary liver carcinoma. Study-wide points: The study found tumor-adjacent and tumor-blood pairs overlapped less than tumor region pairs.

A constant-region primer primed TCR beta cDNA synthesis from 400 to 550 ng of total RNA. Libraries covering TCR beta were generated through three nested multiplex PCR rounds (using a slightly modified ARM-PCR). Amplification in the first two PCR rounds was performed using TRBV1-TRBV30 forward primers and a C-beta reverse primer for 10 cycles each. TCRdb analysed the multiplex PCR reads with MiXCR anew, one entry per CDR3 protein. The data show 80,000 or so distinct CDR3 sequences, 65% to 75% seen once. This clonotype was picked up many times. The antigen is unknown. Co-extraction yielded RNA and DNA from 20-30 mg of unsorted bulk tissue. The CDR3 totals 11 residues. Germline V gives CDR1 SQVTM, CDR2 ANQGSEA. Trimming pared 5 bases from V and 1 base from J, leaving 5 bases between.

V gene TRBV29-1 combines with J gene TRBJ2-5; D gene uncertain. Sequencing was carried out using liver tumor tissue from sampling region 4. Subset specified: tumor region T4, right-lateral pole. The TCR sequence derives from a woman aged 60-75 years with primary liver carcinoma and hepatitis B virus infection. The CDR3 loop is CSVNAQETQYF. The DNA for the CDR3 is TGCAGCGTTAACGCCCAAGAGACCCAGTACTTC.